The 28 T cell receptor beta chains below were found in one sample sequenced in a study of identical twins. TCRdb re-analysed the 5' RACE reads in MiXCR, keeping a single row per CDR3 protein. The table includes about 100,000 distinct CDR3 sequences, about 6% detected once. Sequences were obtained from memory T cells sorted from blood. Receptor source: a woman aged 45-60 years in good health.

This clonotype appeared many times. The rearrangement joins TRBV6-6 to TRBJ2-1; 14 nucleotides line up with TRBD2. The germline V gene has CDR1 MNHNY and CDR2 SVGAGI (reference sequence). Losses at the gene ends were 4 bases for V and 6 bases for J; bases not matched to a gene: 2. The CDR3 consists of 15 residues. Written as DNA, the CDR3 is TGTGCCAGCAGTTGGGGACTAGCGGGAGCCAATGAGCAGTTCTTC. It translates to CASSWGLAGANEQFF.

The sample holds many counts of this clonotype. The chain couples TRBV9 to TRBJ2-7; unclear D gene. Trimming stripped 0 bases from V and 7 bases from J, with 11 bases between. CDR3 length equals 13 residues. CDR1 is SGDLS and CDR2 is YYNGEE in the germline V gene. CDR3 nucleotide sequence: TGTGCCAGCAGCGTAGAGAGCTTGGGGGAGCAGTACTTC. This translates into CASSVESLGEQYF.

There are a few counts of this clonotype. The chain joins TRBV20-1 to TRBJ2-2; TRBD1 matches at 9 bases. The CDR3 is 15 residues long. J gave up 5 bases and V 3 bases, and 7 bases lay outside the gene matches. CDR1 DFQATT and CDR2 SNEGSKA come from the germline V gene (reference sequence). The CDR3 protein is CSASPTGGSTGELFF. DNA of the CDR3: TGCAGTGCTAGCCCGACAGGGGGATCTACCGGGGAGCTGTTTTTT.

This clonotype came up many times. CDR3 nucleotides: TGCAGTGCTAGCGCCCAGGCCTACGAGCAGTACTTC. Its translation: CSASAQAYEQYF. This chain joins TRBV20-1 and TRBJ2-7; D is undetermined. The CDR3 contains 12 residues. V was pared by 3 bases and J by 2 bases, with 8 bases between. Germline CDR1 is DFQATT and CDR2 is SNEGSKA (reference sequence).

This sequence joins TRBV12-3 or TRBV12-4 and TRBJ2-7; TRBD2 might be the D (6 bases). CDR3 length equals 16 residues. Between the trimmed V and J ends, which lost 5 bases and 0 bases, there was a span of 17 bases. For the CDR3, the DNA is TGTGCCAGCAGTCCCGGGGGACGCCTAAGCTCCTACGAGCAGTACTTC. Encoded protein: CASSPGGRLSSYEQYF.

A word on this clonotype: This may be a read error, as it is one base from a much larger clone. This CDR3 is missing its conserved last phenylalanine or tryptophan, likely due to a read error. The chain uses TRBV20-1 and TRBJ2-1, with 12 bases identical to TRBD2. The CDR3 is 15 amino acids. Germline CDR1 DFQATT, CDR2 SNEGSKA (reference sequence). The V gene end was trimmed by 2 bases and the J gene end by 8 bases; junction bases not matched to a gene: 7. The CDR3 DNA reads as TGCAGTGCTAGATCGCTGACTAGCGGGAGTTATGAGCAGTTCTAC. It yields the protein CSARSLTSGSYEQFY.

The chain is built from TRBV7-8 and TRBJ1-2, with D perhaps TRBD1 (5 bases). CDR1 SGHVS and CDR2 FQNEAQ come from the germline V gene. V gave up 1 base and J gave up 4 bases, with 10 bases separating them. The CDR3 totals 14 residues. CDR3 amino acids: CASSLDRSIYGYTF. CDR3 nucleotides: TGTGCCAGCAGCTTAGACAGGTCCATCTATGGCTACACCTTC.

This clonotype was detected ten times or more. The chain combines TRBV20-1 with TRBJ2-7; D might be TRBD2 (5 bases). This CDR3 region has 18 residues. V was shortened by 1 base and J by 4 bases, with 26 bases between the two germline ends. Germline V lookup: CDR1 DFQATT, CDR2 SNEGSKA (reference sequence). CDR3 sequence reads: CSARGFITGAGGMYEQYF. CDR3 DNA sequence: TGCAGTGCTAGAGGTTTCATAACGGGCGCGGGCGGAATGTACGAGCAGTACTTC.

This clonotype was detected many times. One end of the junction fails to match germline, which may point to a read error. The chain recombines TRBV7-7 with TRBJ2-5, with TRBD1 matching over 8 bases. Germline CDR1 reads SSHAT; CDR2 reads FNYEAQ (reference sequence). This CDR3 has 14 residues. This CDR3 reads CASSGDRGSETQYF. Here the CDR3 DNA reads TGTGCTAGCAGCGGCGACAGGGGATCAGAGACCCAGTACTTC.

This clonotype was found a few times. The chain combines TRBV7-8 with TRBJ1-5; D remains ambiguous. Trimming took 0 bases from V and 6 from J, leaving 15 bases between them. CDR1 is SGHVS and CDR2 is FQNEAQ in the germline V gene. The CDR3 contains 16 residues. The CDR3 region is CASSLAYHTESQPQHF. For the CDR3, the DNA is TGTGCCAGCAGCTTAGCCTACCACACGGAGAGTCAGCCCCAGCATTTT. The full variable domain, its missing parts supplied by reference TRBV7-8 and TRBJ1-5, is GAGVSQSPRYKVAKRGQDVALRCDPISGHVSLFWYQQALGQGPEFLTYFQNEAQLDKSGLPSDRFFAERPEGSVSTLKIQRTQQEDSAVYLCASSLAYHTESQPQHFGDGTRLSIL.

This clonotype was counted many times. The rearrangement links TRBV28 to TRBJ2-2; D is undetermined. CDR3 size: 15 residues. Per the germline V gene, CDR1 is MDHEN and CDR2 is SYDVKM. V dropped 3 bases and J dropped 1 base, with 9 bases sitting between them. Here the CDR3 reads CASSFYLGNTGELFF. The CDR3 DNA sequence: TGTGCCAGCAGTTTTTACCTTGGGAACACCGGGGAGCTGTTTTTT.

The chain has TRBV19 and TRBJ2-3, with 7 bases matching TRBD2. Per the germline V gene, CDR1 is LNHDA and CDR2 is SQIVND (reference sequence). V lost 3 bases to trimming and J lost 2 bases; unmatched junction nucleotides: 8. This CDR3 has 16 residues. CDR3 coding DNA: TGTGCCAGTAGTATGGAAGGACTAGTGGCCACAGATACGCAGTATTTT. Translated: CASSMEGLVATDTQYF.

This clonotype was recorded many times. This chain links TRBV4-1 with TRBJ2-7; 7 nucleotides agree with TRBD2. In germline, CDR1 is MGHRA, CDR2 YSYEKL. V was pared by 8 bases and J by 9 bases, with 7 bases of the junction left unmatched. This CDR3 is built from 11 residues. CDR3 sequence reads: CASAGGGVQYF. DNA for the CDR3: TGCGCCAGCGCTGGGGGAGGGGTGCAGTACTTC.

The V and J genes are TRBV19 and TRBJ2-1; 7 bases are a match to TRBD2. The CDR3 contains 15 residues. Unmatched junction bases numbered 9, after V lost 3 bases and J lost 7 bases. Germline lookup yields CDR1 LNHDA and CDR2 SQIVND (reference sequence). CDR3 residues: CASSILSGMGNEQFF. The CDR3 DNA sequence: TGTGCCAGTAGTATCCTCAGCGGGATGGGAAATGAGCAGTTCTTC.

This chain uses TRBV10-3 with TRBJ2-7; 11 nucleotides line up with TRBD2. Germline CDR1 and CDR2: ENHRY and SYGVKD. The CDR3 loop spans 14 amino acids. Trimming cost V 11 bases and J 2 bases; bases outside gene matches: 8. The DNA of the CDR3 is TGTGCCGTCGGACTAGCGGGCCTAGCCTACGAGCAGTACTTC. Translation gives CAVGLAGLAYEQYF.

The rearrangement uses TRBV20-1 and TRBJ2-6; the D gene is possibly TRBD1 (6 bases). Between the trimmed V and J ends, which lost 5 bases and 2 bases, there was a span of 16 bases. CDR1 DFQATT and CDR2 SNEGSKA come from the germline V gene (reference sequence). This CDR3 is 16 amino acids long. In DNA form, the CDR3 reads TGCAGTGCTTTAGACAGGTTGTCCCCTGGGGCCAACGTCCTGACTTTC. This gives the protein CSALDRLSPGANVLTF.

The chain employs TRBV12-3 or TRBV12-4 and TRBJ1-2, with TRBD1 identical over 7 bases. CDR3 length equals 11 residues. With V trimmed by 6 bases and J by 9 bases, 4 bases remained unmatched. Written as DNA, the CDR3 is TGTGCCAGCAGGCAACAGGGGAGCTACACCTTC. Translation gives CASRQQGSYTF.

In this sample, this clonotype turned up a few times. The CDR3 nucleotides read TGCGCCAGCAGCTTGGACGAAGCCTCTGGGGCCAACGTCCTGACTTTC. Amino acid sequence: CASSLDEASGANVLTF. This chain links TRBV5-1 with TRBJ2-6; D unresolved. Germline V gives CDR1 SGHRS, CDR2 YFSETQ. The CDR3 has 16 amino acids. V was pared by 0 bases and J by 0 bases, with 7 bases between.

This clonotype has ten or more counts. This rearrangement joins TRBV18 to TRBJ1-1; TRBD1 is a possible D gene (5 bases). Germline V lookup: CDR1 KGHSH, CDR2 LQKENI. Trimming cost V 8 bases and J 0 bases, with 13 bases left between them. The CDR3 sequence is 14 residues long. The CDR3 DNA reads TGTGCCAGCGAGACAGACGGGCTGAACACTGAAGCTTTCTTT. The encoded protein is CASETDGLNTEAFF.

This clonotype was counted ten times or more. The chain combines TRBV27 with TRBJ2-7, with D perhaps TRBD2 (5 bases). Between the trimmed V and J ends, which lost 6 bases and 3 bases, there was a span of 21 bases. CDR3 length: 16 residues. Germline V gene lookup returns CDR1 MNHEY and CDR2 SMNVEV (reference sequence). The DNA for the CDR3 is TGTGCCAGCAGGAGTCACGTACCGCGGGCTGGCTACGAGCAGTACTTC. Encoded protein: CASRSHVPRAGYEQYF.

About this clonotype itself: At one end, the junction sequence differs from germline, possibly due to a read error. The chain's CDR3 is CASEVAPYHEQFF. Here the CDR3 DNA reads TGTGCCAGCGAGGTAGCGCCCTACCATGAGCAGTTCTTC. The chain recombines TRBV2 with TRBJ2-1, with a weak D call TRBD2 (5 bases). The CDR3 consists of 13 residues. CDR1 and CDR2 from the germline V gene are SNHLY and FYNNEI.

A few counts support this clonotype. The rearrangement uses TRBV27 and TRBJ2-1; D is uncertain. Trimming took off 6 bases at V and 11 bases at J, with 11 bases between the two ends. The CDR3 extends over 11 amino acids. The V gene's germline CDR1 is MNHEY and CDR2 SMNVEV (reference sequence). CDR3 region: CASSSTVKQFF. In DNA, the CDR3 is TGTGCCAGCAGCTCGACCGTGAAGCAGTTCTTC.

This clonotype was counted ten times or more. This sequence joins TRBV2 and TRBJ1-5, with 7 bases matching TRBD1. V was clipped by 4 bases and J by 8 bases; unmatched bases: 11. CDR1 SNHLY and CDR2 FYNNEI come from the germline V gene. This CDR3 is built from 15 residues. CDR3 bases: TGTGCCAGCAGTGCCAGGACGACAGGGTCAGAGCCCCAGCATTTT. It specifies CASSARTTGSEPQHF.

This clonotype was observed at least ten times. This chain connects TRBV29-1 to TRBJ2-2; no reliable D call. The CDR3 sequence is 13 residues long. Germline V CDR1 and CDR2: SQVTM, ANQGSEA. The V gene lost 1 base and the J gene lost 6 bases, with 9 bases spanning the gap. CDR3 sequence (DNA): TGCAGCGTTGAAGGGACGGCGGCCGGGGAGCTGTTTTTT. This codes for CSVEGTAAGELFF.

About this clonotype itself: This may come from a read error, since a much larger clone is one base off. The chain has TRBV6-5 and TRBJ1-1, with a tentative D call TRBD1 (5 bases). Germline-derived CDR1 and CDR2 are MNHEY and SVGAGI. V lost 5 bases, J lost 6 bases, and 10 bases lay in between. CDR3 size: 12 residues. This chain's CDR3 is CASSTWDPEAFF. CDR3 sequence (DNA): TGTGCCAGCAGTACTTGGGACCCTGAAGCTTTCTTT.

This clonotype showed up many times. The V gene is TRBV29-1, the J gene TRBJ2-3, with a weak D call TRBD1 (7 bases). The V end lost 6 bases, the J end lost 1 base, and 14 bases lay between the germline ends. The CDR3 is 14 amino acids. The germline V gene encodes CDR1 SQVTM and CDR2 ANQGSEA. The CDR3 DNA sequence: TGCAGCGTAGGAGGGGGCGCCGGCACAGATACGCAGTATTTT. Translating gives CSVGGGAGTDTQYF.

This clonotype was seen a few times. V gene TRBV4-2 combines with J gene TRBJ2-7; maybe TRBD2 (6 bases). CDR3 length equals 16 residues. Germline CDR1 is LGHNA and CDR2 is YNFKEQ. Between the trimmed V and J ends, which lost 3 bases and 6 bases, there was a span of 21 bases. The CDR3 region has the DNA TGTGCCAGCAGCCAGACGCTATCTAGCGACCCCTCCGAGCAGTACTTC. It is translated as CASSQTLSSDPSEQYF.

This clonotype has at least ten counts. The chain links TRBV7-2 to TRBJ1-1, with TRBD1 as a possible D gene (5 bases). Germline V lookup: CDR1 SGHTA, CDR2 FQGNSA. Trimming took off 4 bases at V and 5 bases at J, with 11 bases between the two ends. There are 13 residues in the CDR3. The CDR3 loop reads CASSWDGGTEAFF. CDR3 DNA: TGTGCCAGCAGCTGGGACGGAGGAACTGAAGCTTTCTTT.